Described below is a single T cell receptor beta chain sequence and its context. The data derive from a study of T cell changes during pregnancy in multiple sclerosis. Repertoires were generated with immunoSEQ multiplex PCR, while TCRdb's copy carries only in-frame clones and drops some. The data contain roughly 85,000 clones, approximately 90% of them seen just once; the ten biggest clones take up approximately 2.4%. Trimming cost V 7 bases and J 3 bases; bases outside gene matches: 2. Per germline, CDR1 SQVTM and CDR2 ANQGSEA. The CDR3 spans 12 residues. The chain recombines TRBV29-1 with TRBJ2-7, with 11 nucleotides matching TRBD1. The specimen was peripheral blood, collected in the first trimester of pregnancy. This TCR derives from a female donor with multiple sclerosis, enrolled in a pregnancy study. The CDR3 loop reads CSAGTGGYEQYF. The CDR3 nucleotides read TGCAGCGCCGGGACAGGGGGCTACGAGCAGTACTTC.